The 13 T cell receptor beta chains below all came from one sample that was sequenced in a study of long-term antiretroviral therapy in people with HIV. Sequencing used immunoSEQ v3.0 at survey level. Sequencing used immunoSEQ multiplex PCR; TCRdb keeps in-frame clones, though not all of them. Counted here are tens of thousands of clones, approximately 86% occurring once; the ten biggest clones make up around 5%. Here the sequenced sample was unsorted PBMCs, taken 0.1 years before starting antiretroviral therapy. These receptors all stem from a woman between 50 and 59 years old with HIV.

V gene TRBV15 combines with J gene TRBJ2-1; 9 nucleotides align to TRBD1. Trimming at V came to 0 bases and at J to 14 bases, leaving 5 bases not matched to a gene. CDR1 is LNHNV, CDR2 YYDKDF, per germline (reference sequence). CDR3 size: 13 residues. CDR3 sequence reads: CATSRDTGGSKFF. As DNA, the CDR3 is TGTGCCACCAGCAGAGACACAGGGGGCAGCAAGTTCTTC.

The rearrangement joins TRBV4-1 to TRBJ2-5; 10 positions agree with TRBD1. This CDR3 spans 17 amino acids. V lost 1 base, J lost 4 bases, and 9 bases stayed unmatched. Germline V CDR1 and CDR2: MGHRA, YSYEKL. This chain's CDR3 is CASSQAPGTGAGETQYF. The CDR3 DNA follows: TGCGCCAGCAGCCAAGCTCCCGGGACAGGGGCAGGAGAGACCCAGTACTTC.

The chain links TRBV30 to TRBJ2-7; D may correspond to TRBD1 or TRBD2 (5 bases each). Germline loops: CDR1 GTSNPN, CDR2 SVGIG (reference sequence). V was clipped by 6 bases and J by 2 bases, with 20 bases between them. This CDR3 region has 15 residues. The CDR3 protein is CACKRPGTVTYEQYF. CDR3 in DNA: TGTGCCTGCAAACGACCCGGGACCGTTACCTACGAGCAGTACTTC. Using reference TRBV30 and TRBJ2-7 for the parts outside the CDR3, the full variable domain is SQTIHQWPATLVQPVGSPLSLECTVEGTSNPNLYWYRQAAGRGLQLLFYSVGIGQISSEVPQNLSASRPQDRQFILSSKKLLLSDSGFYLCACKRPGTVTYEQYFGPGTRLTVT.

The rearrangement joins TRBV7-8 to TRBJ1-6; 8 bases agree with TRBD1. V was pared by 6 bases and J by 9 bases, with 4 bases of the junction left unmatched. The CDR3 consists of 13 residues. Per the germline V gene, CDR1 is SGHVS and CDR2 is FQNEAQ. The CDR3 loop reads CASSTGGSSPLHF. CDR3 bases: TGTGCCAGCAGTACAGGGGGGTCTTCACCCCTCCACTTT. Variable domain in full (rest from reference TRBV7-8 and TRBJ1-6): GAGVSQSPRYKVAKRGQDVALRCDPISGHVSLFWYQQALGQGPEFLTYFQNEAQLDKSGLPSDRFFAERPEGSVSTLKIQRTQQEDSAVYLCASSTGGSSPLHFGNGTRLTVT.

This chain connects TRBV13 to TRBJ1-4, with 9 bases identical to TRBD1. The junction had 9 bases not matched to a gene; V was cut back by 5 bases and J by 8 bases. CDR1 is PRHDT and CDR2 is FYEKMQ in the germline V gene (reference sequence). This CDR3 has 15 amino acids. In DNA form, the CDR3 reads TGTGCCAGCAGCCCCTACAGGGGGCGAGAGGAAAAACTGTTTTTT. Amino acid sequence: CASSPYRGREEKLFF.

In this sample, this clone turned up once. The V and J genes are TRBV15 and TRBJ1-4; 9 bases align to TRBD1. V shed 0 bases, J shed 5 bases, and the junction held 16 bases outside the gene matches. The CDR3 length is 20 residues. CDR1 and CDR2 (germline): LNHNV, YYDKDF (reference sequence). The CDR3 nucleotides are TGTGCCACCAGCAGAGATTGGGGGACAGGGAAAAATATTAGAAATGAAAAACTGTTTTTT. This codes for CATSRDWGTGKNIRNEKLFF. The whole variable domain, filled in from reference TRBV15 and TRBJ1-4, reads DAMVIQNPRYQVTQFGKPVTLSCSQTLNHNVMYWYQQKSSQAPKLLFHYYDKDFNNEADTPDNFQSRRPNTSFCFLDIRSPGLGDTAMYLCATSRDWGTGKNIRNEKLFFGSGTQLSVL.

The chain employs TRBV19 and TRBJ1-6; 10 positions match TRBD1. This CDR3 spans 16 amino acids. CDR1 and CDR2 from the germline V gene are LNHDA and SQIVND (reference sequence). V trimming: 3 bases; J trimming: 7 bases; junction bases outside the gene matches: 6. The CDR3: CASSMGTGEGNSPLHF. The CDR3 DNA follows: TGTGCCAGTAGTATGGGGACAGGGGAAGGAAATTCACCCCTCCACTTT.

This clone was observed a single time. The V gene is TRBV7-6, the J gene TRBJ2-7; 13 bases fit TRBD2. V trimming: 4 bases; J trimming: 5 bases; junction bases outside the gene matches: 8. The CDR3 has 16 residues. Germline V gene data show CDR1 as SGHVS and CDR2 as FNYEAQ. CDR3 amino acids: CASSSRIGTSGDEQYF. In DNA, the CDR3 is TGTGCCAGCAGCTCCCGAATTGGGACTAGCGGGGACGAGCAGTACTTC.

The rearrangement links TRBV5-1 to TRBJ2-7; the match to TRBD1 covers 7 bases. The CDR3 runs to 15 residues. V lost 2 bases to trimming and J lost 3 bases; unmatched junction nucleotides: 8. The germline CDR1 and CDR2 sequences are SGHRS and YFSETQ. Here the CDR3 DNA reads TGCGCCAGCAGCTTCGAAACGGGACAGATCTACGAGCAGTACTTC. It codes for CASSFETGQIYEQYF.

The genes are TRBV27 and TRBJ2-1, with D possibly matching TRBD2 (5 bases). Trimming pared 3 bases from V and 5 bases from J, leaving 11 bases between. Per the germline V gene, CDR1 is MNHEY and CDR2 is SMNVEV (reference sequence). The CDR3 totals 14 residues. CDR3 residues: CASSFWSGNNEQFF. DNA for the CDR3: TGTGCCAGCAGTTTTTGGTCGGGGAACAATGAGCAGTTCTTC.

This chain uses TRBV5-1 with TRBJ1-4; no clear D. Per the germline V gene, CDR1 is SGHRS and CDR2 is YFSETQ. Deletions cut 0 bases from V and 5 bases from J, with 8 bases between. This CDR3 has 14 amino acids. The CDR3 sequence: CASSLGQVNEKLFF. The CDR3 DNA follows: TGCGCCAGCAGCTTGGGGCAGGTGAATGAAAAACTGTTTTTT.

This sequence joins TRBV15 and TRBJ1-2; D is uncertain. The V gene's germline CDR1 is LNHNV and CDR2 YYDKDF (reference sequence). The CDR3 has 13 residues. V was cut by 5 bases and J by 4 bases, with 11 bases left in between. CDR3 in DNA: TGTGCCACCAGCCTTGACAAGTCCTATGGCTACACCTTC. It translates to CATSLDKSYGYTF.

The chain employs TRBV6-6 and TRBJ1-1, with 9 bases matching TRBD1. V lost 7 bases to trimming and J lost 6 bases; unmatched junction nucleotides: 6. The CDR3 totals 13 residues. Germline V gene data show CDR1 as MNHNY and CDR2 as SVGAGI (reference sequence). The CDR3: CASTVDRGAEAFF. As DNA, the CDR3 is TGTGCCAGCACTGTGGACAGGGGCGCTGAAGCTTTCTTT.